These 5 T cell receptor beta chains came from one sample sequenced in a study of T cell repertoires in cytomegalovirus infection. TCRdb itself ran the reads through MiXCR, one entry per CDR3 protein. Here the sample spans fewer than 550,000 distinct CDR3 sequences, about a third being singletons. The specimen was PBMCs. The receptors were sampled from a human donor in good health (CMV status not recorded). Some clones in this sample may be carry-over from other donors' samples.

The chain joins TRBV19 to TRBJ2-1; D possibly corresponds to TRBD2 (6 bases). Trimming stripped 3 bases from V and 9 bases from J, with 18 bases between. This CDR3 is 15 amino acids long. Germline CDR1 and CDR2: LNHDA and SQIVND (reference sequence). CDR3 DNA sequence: TGTGCCAGTAGTATCGCAGCGGGTTCTTACGGTGAGCAGTTCTTC. It codes for CASSIAAGSYGEQFF.

The table lists this clonotype with many counts. The rearrangement uses TRBV6-1 and TRBJ1-5, with 9 bases aligning to TRBD1. After removal of 6 bases from V and 0 bases from J, the junction contained 9 bases not matched to a gene. The CDR3 sequence is 17 residues long. Per the germline V gene, CDR1 is MNHNS and CDR2 is SASEGT. This CDR3 is CASRPGQGFNSNQPQHF. The CDR3 nucleotides read TGTGCCAGCAGGCCGGGACAGGGTTTCAATAGCAATCAGCCCCAGCATTTT.

On this clonotype itself: Just one base apart from a much larger clone, this may be a read error. The chain employs TRBV7-8 and TRBJ1-3, with TRBD1 matching over 7 bases. The CDR3 spans 16 residues. The germline gives CDR1 SGHVS, CDR2 FQNEAQ. This CDR3 is CASSAGTAFSGNTKYF. CDR3 sequence (DNA): TGTGCCAGCAGCGCCGGGACAGCGTTTTCTGGAAACACCAAATATTTT.

In this sample, this clonotype turned up many times. V usage is TRBV12-3 or TRBV12-4 and J usage is TRBJ2-1, with 16 bases matching TRBD2. The length of the CDR3 is 23 residues. Trimming at V came to 4 bases and at J to 0 bases, leaving 18 bases not matched to a gene. In DNA, the CDR3 is TGTGCCAGCAGTTACCTCAAGACTCCCGGGACTAGCGGGGGGGCGTTCTCCTACAATGAGCAGTTCTTC. This encodes CASSYLKTPGTSGGAFSYNEQFF.

This clonotype has ten or more counts. The rearrangement joins TRBV7-2 to TRBJ2-7; 7 bases fit TRBD2. Trimming cost V 1 base and J 5 bases; bases outside gene matches: 23. This CDR3 contains 20 residues. CDR1 SGHTA and CDR2 FQGNSA come from the germline V gene. CDR3 residues: CASSLGTQRSGAPWFDEQYF. The CDR3 coding sequence is TGTGCCAGCAGCTTAGGAACCCAGAGGAGCGGGGCCCCTTGGTTCGACGAGCAGTACTTC.